These 12 T cell receptor beta chains originate from one sample sequenced in a study of blood T cell repertoires in COVID-19. Measured with immunoSEQ multiplex PCR; TCRdb has only the in-frame clones, and not every one. The data hold nearly 300,000 clones, with roughly 84% observed a single time. Sequenced sample: peripheral blood. The source is a human donor with COVID-19, enrolled during active disease. The donor label of this sample is uncertain.

The J gene is TRBJ2-3, the V gene TRBV5-6; TRBD2 matches 7 bases. Germline V gene data show CDR1 as SGHDT and CDR2 as YYEEEE. V lost 5 bases to trimming and J lost 2 bases; unmatched junction nucleotides: 5. The CDR3 is 14 amino acids. The CDR3 reads CASRREGTTDTQYF. The DNA for the CDR3 is TGTGCCAGCAGAAGGGAGGGAACCACAGATACGCAGTATTTT.

J is TRBJ1-5 and V is TRBV6-5; no firm D call. This CDR3 is 15 amino acids long. The germline V gene encodes CDR1 MNHEY and CDR2 SVGAGI. Deletions cut 4 bases from V and 0 bases from J, with 10 bases between. The chain's CDR3 is CASSFDGNSNQPQHF. DNA of the CDR3: TGTGCCAGCAGTTTTGACGGGAATAGCAATCAGCCCCAGCATTTT.

This chain connects TRBV28 to TRBJ2-7; D unresolved. This CDR3 region has 11 residues. Trimming took off 5 bases at V and 7 bases at J, with 9 bases between the two ends. From germline, CDR1 is MDHEN and CDR2 SYDVKM. The CDR3, as DNA: TGTGCCAGCAGTCCCTACCTAGAGCAGTACTTC. Its protein product is CASSPYLEQYF.

This chain uses TRBV19 with TRBJ1-5, with D possibly TRBD1 on 5 matching bases. This CDR3 spans 15 amino acids. V gave up 9 bases and J gave up 4 bases, with 19 bases separating them. From germline, CDR1 is LNHDA and CDR2 SQIVND (reference sequence). This CDR3 reads CASRTGDSLNQPQHF. The CDR3 nucleotides are TGTGCCAGCAGAACCGGGGACTCCCTTAATCAGCCCCAGCATTTT.

This clone appeared a few times. The rearrangement joins TRBV9 to TRBJ1-1; D unresolved. CDR1 SGDLS and CDR2 YYNGEE come from the germline V gene. The germline V and J ends were trimmed by 0 bases and 8 bases, with 11 bases remaining between them. This CDR3 is 13 amino acids long. CDR3 sequence: CASSVDLEAEAFF. For the CDR3, the DNA is TGTGCCAGCAGCGTAGATCTGGAGGCCGAAGCTTTCTTT.

V and J are TRBV6-4 and TRBJ2-1; D might be TRBD2 (5 bases). The CDR3 has 14 amino acids. The V end was cut by 7 bases, the J end by 0 bases, with 10 bases between. Germline CDR1 MRHNA, CDR2 SNTAGT. The CDR3: CASKPSSSYNEQFF. As DNA, the CDR3 is TGTGCCAGCAAACCTAGCAGCTCCTACAATGAGCAGTTCTTC.

The V gene is TRBV9, the J gene TRBJ2-5; D unresolved. From germline, CDR1 is SGDLS and CDR2 YYNGEE. The CDR3 runs to 14 residues. V was pared by 1 base and J by 2 bases, with 9 bases between. CDR3 protein: CASSVFGSQETQYF. The DNA of the CDR3 is TGTGCCAGCAGCGTATTTGGCAGTCAAGAGACCCAGTACTTC.

The chain carries TRBV3-1 (or the pseudogene TRBV3-2) and TRBJ1-1; D gene uncertain. Trimming took 4 bases from V and 0 from J, leaving 9 bases between them. The CDR3 consists of 14 residues. Germline V gene data show CDR1 as LGHDT and CDR2 as YNNKEL (reference sequence). Here the CDR3 DNA reads TGTGCCAGCAGCCTCAGCAGGTTGAACACTGAAGCTTTCTTT. Its protein product is CASSLSRLNTEAFF.

J is TRBJ2-1 and V is TRBV13, with 8 bases fitting TRBD1. CDR1 is PRHDT, CDR2 FYEKMQ, per germline (reference sequence). The CDR3 sequence is 16 residues long. The V and J ends lost 2 bases and 8 bases, in that order; junction bases with no gene match: 11. The CDR3 bases are TGTGCCAGCAGCTTACAGGGGGCGGGTGTGACCTATGAGCAGTTCTTC. It is translated as CASSLQGAGVTYEQFF.

In nucleotides, the CDR3 is TGTGCCAGCAGTCCACTGGGCAGGGGTAATCAGCCCCAGCATTTT. Its translation: CASSPLGRGNQPQHF. This sequence joins TRBV2 and TRBJ1-5; TRBD1 is a possible D gene (6 bases). With 5 bases removed from V and 4 bases from J, the gap between germline ends came to 15 bases. This CDR3 has 15 residues. Germline V gene data show CDR1 as SNHLY and CDR2 as FYNNEI.

V usage is TRBV5-6 and J usage is TRBJ2-7, with D possibly matching TRBD2 (6 bases). Between the trimmed V and J ends, which lost 4 bases and 1 base, there was a span of 15 bases. Per the germline V gene, CDR1 is SGHDT and CDR2 is YYEEEE. This CDR3 spans 15 amino acids. CDR3 sequence: CASSRWASVSYEQYF. Written as DNA, the CDR3 is TGTGCCAGCAGCCGCTGGGCTAGCGTATCCTACGAGCAGTACTTC.

This clone has only one observation. The chain joins TRBV5-1 to TRBJ1-2; D is undetermined. The length of the CDR3 is 12 residues. CDR1 SGHRS and CDR2 YFSETQ come from the germline V gene. Deletions cut 7 bases from V and 1 base from J, with 8 bases between. CDR3 nucleotide sequence: TGCGCCAGCTCTGGCCTTAACTATGGCTACACCTTC. Amino acid sequence: CASSGLNYGYTF.